In this sample, the clone carrying this T cell receptor beta chain turned up once. Its antigen is unknown. Researchers used the Oncomine TCR Beta short-read assay to sequence DNA from cultured CD4+ T cells. In TCRdb, the PCR reads were re-called with MiXCR into one record per CDR3 protein. The table lists fewer than 15,000 distinct CDR3 sequences, roughly 61% of them singletons. The entry originates in a study of vaccination and CD4 T cells after COVID-19. About the research overall: Median draw time for post-COVID samples was 80 to 110 days post-diagnosis (range 35 to 161).

V was trimmed by 3 bases and J by 0 bases, leaving 15 bases between them. The CDR3 is made up of 17 amino acids. The germline gives CDR1 MNHEY, CDR2 SVGAGI. Treatment described: approximately 9-day PBMC culture with coronavirus spike peptide pools or control peptides (ViraFEST assay). The receptor comes from a human donor who had recovered from COVID-19. J is TRBJ1-3 and V is TRBV6-5; D might be TRBD1 (6 bases). The sequencing here drew on CD4+ T cells from blood, cultured in vitro, taken before SARS-CoV-2 vaccination. DNA for the CDR3: TGTGCCAGCAGTTATTCGGGGGGCATTAACTCTGGAAACACCATATATTTT. Translated: CASSYSGGINSGNTIYF.